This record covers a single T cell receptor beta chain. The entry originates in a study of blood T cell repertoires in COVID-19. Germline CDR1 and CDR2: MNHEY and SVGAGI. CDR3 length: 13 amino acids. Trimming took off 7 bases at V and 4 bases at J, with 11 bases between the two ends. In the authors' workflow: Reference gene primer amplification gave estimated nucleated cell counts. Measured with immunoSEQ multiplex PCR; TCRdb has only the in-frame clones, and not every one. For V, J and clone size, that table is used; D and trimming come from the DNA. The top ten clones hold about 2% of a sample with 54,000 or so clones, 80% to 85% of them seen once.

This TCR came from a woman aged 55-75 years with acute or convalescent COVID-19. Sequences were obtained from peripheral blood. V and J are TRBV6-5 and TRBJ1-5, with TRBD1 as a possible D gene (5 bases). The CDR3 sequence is CASTMGTNQPQHF. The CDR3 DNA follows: TGTGCCAGCACCATGGGGACTAATCAGCCCCAGCATTTT.